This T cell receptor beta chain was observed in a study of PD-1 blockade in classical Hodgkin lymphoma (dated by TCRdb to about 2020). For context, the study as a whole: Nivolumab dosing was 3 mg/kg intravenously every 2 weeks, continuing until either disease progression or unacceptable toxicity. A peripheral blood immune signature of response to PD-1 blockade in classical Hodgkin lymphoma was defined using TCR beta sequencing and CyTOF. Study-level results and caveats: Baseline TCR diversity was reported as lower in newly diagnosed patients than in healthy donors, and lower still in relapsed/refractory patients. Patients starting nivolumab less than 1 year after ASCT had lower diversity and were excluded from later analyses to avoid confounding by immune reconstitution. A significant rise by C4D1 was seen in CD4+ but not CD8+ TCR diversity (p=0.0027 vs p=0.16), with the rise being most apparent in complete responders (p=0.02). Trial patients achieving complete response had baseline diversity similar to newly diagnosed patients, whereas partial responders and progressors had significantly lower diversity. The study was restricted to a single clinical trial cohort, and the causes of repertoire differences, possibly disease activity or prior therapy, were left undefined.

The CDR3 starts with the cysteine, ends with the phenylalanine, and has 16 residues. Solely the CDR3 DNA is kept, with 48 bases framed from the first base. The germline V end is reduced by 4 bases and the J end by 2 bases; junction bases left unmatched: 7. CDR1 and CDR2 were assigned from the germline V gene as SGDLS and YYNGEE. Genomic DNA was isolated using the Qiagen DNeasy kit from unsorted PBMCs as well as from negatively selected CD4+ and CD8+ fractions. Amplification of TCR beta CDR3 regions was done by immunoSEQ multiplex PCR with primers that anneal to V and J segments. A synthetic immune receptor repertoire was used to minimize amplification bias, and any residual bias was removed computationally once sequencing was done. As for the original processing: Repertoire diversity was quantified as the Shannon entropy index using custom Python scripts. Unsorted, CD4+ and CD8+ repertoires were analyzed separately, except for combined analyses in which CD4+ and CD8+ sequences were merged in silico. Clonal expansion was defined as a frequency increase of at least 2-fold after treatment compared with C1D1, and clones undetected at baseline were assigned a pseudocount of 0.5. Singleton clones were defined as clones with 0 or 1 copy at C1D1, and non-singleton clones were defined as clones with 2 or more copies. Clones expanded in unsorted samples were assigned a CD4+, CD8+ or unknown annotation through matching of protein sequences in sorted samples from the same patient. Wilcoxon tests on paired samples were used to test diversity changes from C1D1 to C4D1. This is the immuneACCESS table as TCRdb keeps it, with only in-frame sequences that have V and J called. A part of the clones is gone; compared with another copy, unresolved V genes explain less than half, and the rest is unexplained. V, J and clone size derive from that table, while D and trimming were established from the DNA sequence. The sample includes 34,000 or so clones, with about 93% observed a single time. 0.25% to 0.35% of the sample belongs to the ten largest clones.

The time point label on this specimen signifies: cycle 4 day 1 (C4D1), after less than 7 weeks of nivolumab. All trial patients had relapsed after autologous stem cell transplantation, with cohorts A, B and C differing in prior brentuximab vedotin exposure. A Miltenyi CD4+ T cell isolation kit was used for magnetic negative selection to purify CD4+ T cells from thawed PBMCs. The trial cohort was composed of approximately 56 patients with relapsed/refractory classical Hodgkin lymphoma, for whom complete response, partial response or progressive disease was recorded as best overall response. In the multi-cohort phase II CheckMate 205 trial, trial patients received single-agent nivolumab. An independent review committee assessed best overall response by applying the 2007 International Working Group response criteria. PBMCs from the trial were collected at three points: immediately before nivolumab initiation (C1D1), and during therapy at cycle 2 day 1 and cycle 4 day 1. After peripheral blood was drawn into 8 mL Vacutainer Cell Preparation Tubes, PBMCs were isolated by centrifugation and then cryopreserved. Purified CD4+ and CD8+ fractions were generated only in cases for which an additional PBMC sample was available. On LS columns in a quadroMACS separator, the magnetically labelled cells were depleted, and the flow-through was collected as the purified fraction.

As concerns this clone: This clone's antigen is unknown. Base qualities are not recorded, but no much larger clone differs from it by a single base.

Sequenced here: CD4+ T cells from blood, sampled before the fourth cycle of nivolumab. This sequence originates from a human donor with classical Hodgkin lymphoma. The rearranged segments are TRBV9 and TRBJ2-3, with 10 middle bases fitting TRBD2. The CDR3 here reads CASSRLAGRNTDTQYF. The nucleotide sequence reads TGTGCCAGCAGCAGACTAGCGGGCCGAAACACAGATACGCAGTATTTT. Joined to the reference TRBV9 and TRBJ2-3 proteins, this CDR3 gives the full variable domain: DSGVTQTPKHLITATGQRVTLRCSPRSGDLSVYWYQQSLDQGLQFLIQYYNGEERAKGNILERFSAQQFPDLHSELNLSSLELGDSALYFCASSRLAGRNTDTQYFGPGTRLTVL.